The sample holds many counts of the clone carrying this T cell receptor beta chain. These data originate in a study of regulatory T cells in long-lasting Graves disease. The CDR3 contains 14 residues. Germline values: CDR1 SGHVS, CDR2 FNYEAQ. Trimming shortened V by 5 bases and J by 1 base, and 11 bases separated the two germline ends. Specified time point: newly diagnosed GD, antithyroid drugs for less than 3 months. PBMC RNA served as the TCR library source. Arm-PCR of CDR3 regions with iRepertoire HTBI primers generated TCR beta libraries. TCRdb ran MiXCR on the multiplex PCR reads and lists one entry per CDR3 protein. The table shows about 440,000 distinct CDR3 sequences, with about 16% occurring only once. The same specimen was also included in a second study, on T cells in Graves' hyperthyroidism and ophthalmopathy. That source reports: When the TCR CDR3 underwent first-round RT-PCR, the HTBI primer set was used. From stable hyperthyroidism, ophthalmopathy was separated by a 13 V-J model.

The V and J genes are TRBV7-6 and TRBJ1-1; tentative D call: TRBD1 (5 bases). This TCR derives from a young woman with Graves disease. The material sequenced was peripheral blood mononuclear cells (PBMCs), taken at new diagnosis, from a patient treated with antithyroid drugs. The CDR3 DNA sequence: TGTGCCAGCAGCGCCCGTGGGGGGAACACTGAAGCTTTCTTT. This translates into CASSARGGNTEAFF.